The 19 T cell receptor beta chains listed next were all sequenced from one sample in a study of CD8+ T cells in alopecia areata. TCR sequencing used cDNA made by reverse transcription of extracted RNA. Data came from immunoSEQ multiplex PCR; TCRdb stores just in-frame clones and leaves some out. This repertoire shows 150,000 or so clones, roughly 44% found once; its top ten account for over 5.5%. The sample consisted of CD4+ T cells sorted from blood. Receptors were obtained from a human donor with alopecia areata.

This chain joins TRBV5-6 and TRBJ2-7; unclear D gene. V lost 0 bases to trimming and J lost 5 bases, with 9 bases between them. The germline V gene encodes CDR1 SGHDT and CDR2 YYEEEE. The CDR3 sequence is 13 residues long. The CDR3 DNA reads TGTGCCAGCAGCTTGGCGGGTGTCGACGAGCAGTACTTC. This codes for CASSLAGVDEQYF.

The chain couples TRBV28 to TRBJ2-3; 8 bases are a match to TRBD2. The trim removed 10 bases at V and 5 bases at J, leaving 5 bases unmatched. Germline V gene sequence: CDR1 MDHEN, CDR2 SYDVKM. This CDR3 has 12 amino acids. CDR3 sequence reads: CAIGLARDTQYF. In DNA form, the CDR3 reads TGTGCCATCGGACTAGCAAGAGATACGCAGTATTTT. Looking up the rest from reference TRBV28 and TRBJ2-3 gives the full variable domain: DVKVTQSSRYLVKRTGEKVFLECVQDMDHENMFWYRQDPGLGLRLIYFSYDVKMKEKGDIPEGYSVSREKKERFSLILESASTNQTSMYLCAIGLARDTQYFGPGTRLTVL.

The V and J genes are TRBV11-3 and TRBJ2-7; TRBD1 matches at 9 bases. The CDR3 spans 15 residues. Germline CDR1 SGHNT, CDR2 YENEEA. V lost 1 base and J lost 1; bases outside the gene matches: 2. CDR3 in amino acids: CASSLVGQGSYEQYF. The CDR3, as DNA: TGTGCCAGCAGCTTAGTAGGACAGGGGTCCTACGAGCAGTACTTC.

The rearrangement uses TRBV28 and TRBJ2-7; TRBD1 matches at 9 bases. CDR3 size: 13 residues. V was pared by 4 bases and J by 5 bases, with 3 bases of the junction left unmatched. Germline V CDR1 and CDR2: MDHEN, SYDVKM. This CDR3 reads CASSYRDRDEQYF. CDR3 coding DNA: TGTGCCAGCAGTTACCGGGACAGGGACGAGCAGTACTTC.

The V and J genes are TRBV5-1 and TRBJ2-1; no clear D gene. Germline V lookup: CDR1 SGHRS, CDR2 YFSETQ. Deletions cut 0 bases from V and 1 base from J, with 14 bases between. This CDR3 has 17 amino acids. The CDR3 loop is CASSLDGGPRSYNEQFF. As DNA, the CDR3 is TGCGCCAGCAGCTTGGACGGCGGCCCTAGGTCCTACAATGAGCAGTTCTTC.

V and J are TRBV11-3 and TRBJ1-5; 7 bases are a match to TRBD1. Germline-derived CDR1 and CDR2 are SGHNT and YENEEA. The CDR3 is made up of 14 amino acids. The V and J ends lost 2 bases and 2 bases, in that order; junction bases with no gene match: 0. The CDR3 is CASSLTGGNQPQHF. Written as DNA, the CDR3 is TGTGCCAGCAGCTTAACAGGGGGCAATCAGCCCCAGCATTTT.

The genes are TRBV4-2 and TRBJ2-2, with TRBD2 matching over 9 bases. The CDR3 runs to 18 residues. The junction had 12 bases not matched to a gene; V was cut back by 1 base and J by 6 bases. Looked up from germline, CDR1 is LGHNA and CDR2 is YNFKEQ. This CDR3 reads CASSQAGGLAGVAGELFF. The CDR3 nucleotides are TGTGCCAGCAGCCAAGCCGGGGGGTTAGCGGGAGTGGCCGGGGAGCTGTTTTTT.

The V gene is TRBV2, the J gene TRBJ1-5; D uncertain. The germline V gene has CDR1 SNHLY and CDR2 FYNNEI. V lost 7 bases to trimming and J lost 0 bases, with 4 bases between them. This CDR3 has 12 residues. CDR3 in DNA: TGTGCCAGCACGGTTAGCAATCAGCCCCAGCATTTT. Translated, it gives CASTVSNQPQHF. The full variable domain, its missing parts supplied by reference TRBV2 and TRBJ1-5, is EPEVTQTPSHQVTQMGQEVILRCVPISNHLYFYWYRQILGQKVEFLVSFYNNEISEKSEIFDDQFSVERPDGSNFTLKIRSTKLEDSAMYFCASTVSNQPQHFGDGTRLSIL.

Concerning this clone: This same CDR3 is encoded by further DNA sequences in the sample. This chain links TRBV29-1 with TRBJ1-2; 7 bases match TRBD1. Germline values: CDR1 SQVTM, CDR2 ANQGSEA. The CDR3 runs 12 residues. With 5 bases clipped from V and 4 bases from J, the junction kept 4 bases outside the gene matches. CDR3 nucleotides: TGCAGCGTTCAGGGGGGTGGCTATGGCTACACCTTC. Translating it yields CSVQGGGYGYTF.

This sequence joins TRBV5-1 and TRBJ2-7, with TRBD1 as a possible D gene (5 bases). The CDR3 consists of 13 residues. Germline V gives CDR1 SGHRS, CDR2 YFSETQ. V lost 5 bases to trimming and J lost 6 bases, with 15 bases between them. CDR3 in amino acids: CASRGQGRGEQYF. CDR3 DNA: TGCGCCAGCAGAGGACAAGGAAGAGGCGAGCAGTACTTC.

This clone was seen a handful of times. This chain connects TRBV10-2 to TRBJ1-1; D gene ambiguous. Trimming left V 6 bases short and J 1 base short, with 9 bases between. The CDR3 is 13 amino acids. Germline V lookup: CDR1 WSHSY, CDR2 SAAADI. The CDR3 coding sequence is TGCGCCAGCAGCGAAAACACGAACACTGAAGCTTTCTTT. It specifies CASSENTNTEAFF.

This rearrangement joins TRBV5-1 to TRBJ2-4, with D unclear. Germline values: CDR1 SGHRS, CDR2 YFSETQ. V was shortened by 0 bases and J by 8 bases, with 9 bases between the two germline ends. The CDR3 covers 13 residues. CDR3 sequence (DNA): TGCGCCAGCAGCTTGGCACTCTATGACATTCAGTACTTC. Protein sequence: CASSLALYDIQYF. The full variable domain, rest sourced from reference TRBV5-1 and TRBJ2-4, is KAGVTQTPRYLIKTRGQQVTLSCSPISGHRSVSWYQQTPGQGLQFLFEYFSETQRNKGNFPGRFSGRQFSNSRSEMNVSTLELGDSALYLCASSLALYDIQYFGAGTRLSVL.

The chain joins TRBV28 to TRBJ2-7; the D is unclear. The CDR3 is 14 amino acids. Germline CDR1 MDHEN, CDR2 SYDVKM. V shed 2 bases and J shed 6 bases, with 14 bases lying between them. The DNA for the CDR3 is TGTGCCAGCAGTTTAAGGTCCTGGCGAAGCGAGCAGTACTTC. Its translation is CASSLRSWRSEQYF.

The chain uses TRBV7-9 and TRBJ2-7; D call uncertain. V shed 1 base and J shed 3 bases, with 7 bases lying between them. The CDR3 covers 13 residues. Looked up from germline, CDR1 is SEHNR and CDR2 is FQNEAQ (reference sequence). CDR3 residues: CASSLVPLYEQYF. The CDR3 bases are TGTGCCAGCAGCTTAGTCCCTCTCTACGAGCAGTACTTC.

This clone has a handful of counts. The V gene is TRBV28, the J gene TRBJ2-1; the match to TRBD2 covers 9 bases. The CDR3 runs 13 residues. CDR1 and CDR2 (germline): MDHEN, SYDVKM. J lost 10 bases, V lost 7 bases, and 8 bases had no gene match. The CDR3 coding sequence is TGTGCCAGCACCCCTAGCGGGATACGAGAGCAGTTCTTC. Residues: CASTPSGIREQFF.

This clone was recorded only once. The chain couples TRBV30 to TRBJ1-2; the D is unclear. Germline CDR1 GTSNPN, CDR2 SVGIG (reference sequence). This CDR3 is 12 amino acids long. V was shortened by 5 bases and J by 8 bases, with 15 bases between the two germline ends. The DNA for the CDR3 is TGTGCCTGGGGCGTAGGACGTCAGGGCTACACCTTC. It codes for CAWGVGRQGYTF.

This clone was recorded a few times. The V call is TRBV5-6, the J call TRBJ1-1, with D hard to call. The germline V gene encodes CDR1 SGHDT and CDR2 YYEEEE. Trimming took off 2 bases at V and 1 base at J, with 9 bases between the two ends. The CDR3 length is 14 residues. The CDR3 spells CASSFGRGNTEAFF. The CDR3 DNA reads TGTGCCAGCAGCTTCGGACGAGGGAACACTGAAGCTTTCTTT.

This chain joins TRBV5-1 and TRBJ2-6; the D gene is possibly TRBD1 (6 bases). In germline, CDR1 is SGHRS, CDR2 YFSETQ. With 0 bases removed from V and 9 bases from J, the gap between germline ends came to 19 bases. The CDR3 loop spans 17 amino acids. DNA of the CDR3: TGCGCCAGCAGCTTGGTGGGGGCAGGGGCGGCGGACAACGTCCTGACTTTC. Encoded protein: CASSLVGAGAADNVLTF.

This chain links TRBV6-6 with TRBJ2-5, with 12 bases lining up with TRBD2. The germline V gene has CDR1 MNHNY and CDR2 SVGAGI (reference sequence). The trim removed 5 bases at V and 1 base at J, leaving 5 bases unmatched. The CDR3 extends over 16 amino acids. This CDR3 is CASSGLAGIPQETQYF. The CDR3 coding sequence is TGTGCCAGCAGTGGACTAGCGGGGATTCCCCAAGAGACCCAGTACTTC.